This T cell receptor (beta chain) was sequenced for a study of cytotoxic CD8 clonotypes in ibrutinib-treated CLL. The CDR3 length is 15 residues. V was cut by 1 base and J by 5 bases, with 13 bases left in between. Germline loops: CDR1 SGDLS, CDR2 YYNGEE. The method was immunoSEQ multiplex PCR; TCRdb's version includes in-frame clones alone and lacks a portion of them. The sample has 110,000 to 150,000 clones; approximately 77% are singletons. The clonotype was recovered from a human donor with chronic lymphocytic leukemia. The J gene is TRBJ2-1, the V gene TRBV9; a possible D gene is TRBD2 (5 bases). Sequenced here: PBMCs, sampled after 12 months of ibrutinib treatment. The CDR3 DNA follows: TGTGCCAGCAGCGTATCTGGCGGGTCTAACAATGAGCAGTTCTTC. It is translated as CASSVSGGSNNEQFF.